Listed here is a single T cell receptor beta chain. TCRdb keeps only in-frame clones here, not all; method: immunoSEQ multiplex PCR. The sample shows roughly 330,000 clones, 86% of them seen only once. This sample stems from a study of blood T cell repertoires in COVID-19. This CDR3 region has 13 residues. The V and J ends lost 5 bases and 6 bases respectively, with 11 bases between them. The J gene is TRBJ1-5, the V gene TRBV12-3 or TRBV12-4; D perhaps matches TRBD1 (5 bases). The sequence was obtained from a woman aged 18-30 years who had recovered from COVID-19. The sequenced sample consisted of PBMCs or T cells enriched from blood (not recorded which). CDR3 DNA sequence: TGTGCCAGCAGTAAGAGGACAACTCAGCCCCAGCATTTT. Its translation is CASSKRTTQPQHF.